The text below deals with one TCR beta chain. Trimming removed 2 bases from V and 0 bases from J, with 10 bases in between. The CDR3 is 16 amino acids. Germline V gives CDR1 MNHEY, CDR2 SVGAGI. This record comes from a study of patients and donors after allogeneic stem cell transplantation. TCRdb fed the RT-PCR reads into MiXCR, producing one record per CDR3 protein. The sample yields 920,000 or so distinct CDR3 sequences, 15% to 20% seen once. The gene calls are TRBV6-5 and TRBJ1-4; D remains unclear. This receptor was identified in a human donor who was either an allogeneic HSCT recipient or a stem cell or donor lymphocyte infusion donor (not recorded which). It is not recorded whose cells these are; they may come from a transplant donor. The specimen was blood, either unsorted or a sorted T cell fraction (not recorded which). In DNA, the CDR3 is TGTGCCAGCAGTTACGGCCCAGGAGCAACTAATGAAAAACTGTTTTTT. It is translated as CASSYGPGATNEKLFF.